This T cell receptor (beta chain) is from a study of T cells in Graves' hyperthyroidism and ophthalmopathy. Study information: Sampling of peripheral blood happened at initial diagnosis, prior to any treatment. Study-wide results and caveats: Most clonotypes expanded in thyroid above 0.001 were likewise present in blood.

A remark on this clonotype: Its antigen is still unknown.

TCR beta CDR3 region amplification was performed from RNA transcripts. The TCR CDR3 was amplified in a first-round RT-PCR using the HTBI primer set. TCRdb reprocessed the multiplex PCR reads with MiXCR, giving one entry per CDR3 protein. This sample has around 760,000 distinct CDR3 sequences, with 35% found just once. The hyperthyroidism was newly diagnosed and had lasted under 2 months; the patients were aged 18 to 65. PBMCs were collected from a roughly 10 ml volume of fresh peripheral blood. The length of the CDR3 is 17 residues. Germline V gene data show CDR1 as MNHEY and CDR2 as SVGAGI. V was pared by 4 bases and J by 4 bases, with 7 bases of the junction left unmatched.

The sequence was obtained from a woman aged 40-49 years with Graves' hyperthyroidism. The specimen sequenced was blood. V is TRBV6-5 and J is TRBJ2-2; 12 bases map to TRBD2. CDR3 nucleotides: TGTGCCAGCAGTTTTGTTTGGACTAGCGGGACCACCGGGGAGCTGTTTTTT. This sequence encodes CASSFVWTSGTTGELFF.